Listed below are T cell receptor beta chains from one sample, sequenced in a study of T cell repertoires in cytomegalovirus infection. TCRdb ran MiXCR on the reads and lists one entry per CDR3 protein. Among approximately 700,000 distinct CDR3 sequences listed, 35% were seen once. The specimen was PBMCs. These TCRs come from a human donor in good health (CMV status not recorded). Some clones in this sample may be carry-over from other donors' samples. Both conserved end residues are trimmed from each CDR3. The size entry is marked missing in some rows and otherwise reads once, few, many or a size class.

TRBJ1-1,once,TRBV29-1,SVPTRNTEAF
TRBJ1-5,few,TRBV7-6,ASSLLGTGVEPQH
TRBJ2-7,once,TRBV5-6,ASSLYPGQLSYEQY
TRBJ1-6,-,TRBV14,ASSQDLGRDNSPLH
TRBJ2-7,-,TRBV5-1,ASSRGWGGPETSYEQY
TRBJ2-2,few,TRBV5-4,ASSPPTGTPRELF
TRBJ2-3,-,TRBV5-4,ACSSAPGQGTDTQY
TRBJ1-2,few,TRBV6-6,ASSYLSENYGYT
TRBJ1-5,-,TRBV24-1,ATSDLEDRGPFLRNQPQH
TRBJ2-2,-,TRBV4-1,ASSQEGARTGELF
TRBJ1-3,-,TRBV28,QVWGSGNTIY
TRBJ1-2,-,TRBV7-3,ASSPDGTHYVYT
TRBJ2-3,few,TRBV9,ASSVAAYSTDTQY
TRBJ1-4,-,TRBV5-1,ASSLGGTGIEKLF